Presented here are 18 T cell receptor beta chains from one specimen sequenced in a study of blood T cell repertoires in COVID-19 (TCRdb year 2020). The library was generated by the immunoSEQ multiplex PCR assay. TCRdb obtained this table from immuneACCESS and retained in-frame rearrangements with V and J assigned. These tables miss some clones; where compared with another copy, unresolved V genes account for less than half of the shortfall, and the remainder is unexplained. The sample table holds fewer than 200,000 clones, of which 76% were seen once. 3.5% to 4.5% of the sample lies in the top ten. The sequenced sample consisted of peripheral blood. The source of these receptors is a woman aged 80 or over with acute or convalescent COVID-19.

The rearrangement links TRBV5-1 to TRBJ1-6, with D tentatively TRBD1 (6 bases). This CDR3 region has 14 residues. Trimming removed 0 bases at V and 10 bases at J, with 11 bases between. Germline CDR1 is SGHRS and CDR2 is YFSETQ. The DNA of the CDR3 is TGCGCCAGCAGCTTGGTGGGGGCCGGGTCACCCCTCCACTTT. Residues: CASSLVGAGSPLHF.

The J gene is TRBJ1-1, the V gene TRBV5-8; no definite D call. The ends were cut back, 0 bases at V and 11 bases at J, with 11 bases in the middle. The CDR3 contains 12 residues. Germline V gene data show CDR1 as SGHTS and CDR2 as YDEGEE. CDR3: CASSLDGGGAFF. CDR3 in DNA: TGTGCCAGCAGCTTGGACGGTGGCGGGGCTTTCTTT.

V is TRBV6-5 and J is TRBJ2-7; perhaps TRBD2 as D (5 bases). The CDR3 is 14 amino acids. V dropped 2 bases and J dropped 2 bases, with 10 bases sitting between them. Germline V gives CDR1 MNHEY, CDR2 SVGAGI. The CDR3 sequence is CASSYRLQTYEQYF. CDR3 nucleotide sequence: TGTGCCAGCAGTTACAGACTACAGACCTACGAGCAGTACTTC.

This clone was counted a few times. This chain uses TRBV14 with TRBJ1-1; 11 nucleotides align to TRBD1. V dropped 2 bases and J dropped 4; count of bases not matched to a gene: 6. The CDR3 covers 16 residues. The germline CDR1 and CDR2 sequences are SGHDN and FVKESK. DNA of the CDR3: TGTGCCAGCAGCCAAAGGTCCGGGACAGGGGGCACTGAAGCTTTCTTT. Its protein is CASSQRSGTGGTEAFF. Together with reference TRBV14 and TRBJ1-1, the CDR3 gives the full variable domain: EAGVTQFPSHSVIEKGQTVTLRCDPISGHDNLYWYRRVMGKEIKFLLHFVKESKQDESGMPNNRFLAERTGGTYSTLKVQPAELEDSGVYFCASSQRSGTGGTEAFFGQGTRLTVV.

The gene calls are TRBV5-1 and TRBJ2-2; 7 bases fit TRBD1. With V trimmed by 3 bases and J by 2 bases, 4 bases remained unmatched. The CDR3 contains 15 residues. The germline CDR1 and CDR2 sequences are SGHRS and YFSETQ. The DNA of the CDR3 is TGCGCCAGCAGCTCCGGGACAGAAAACACCGGGGAGCTGTTTTTT. Translation: CASSSGTENTGELFF. The full variable domain, in which reference TRBV5-1 and TRBJ2-2 provide the parts outside the CDR3, is KAGVTQTPRYLIKTRGQQVTLSCSPISGHRSVSWYQQTPGQGLQFLFEYFSETQRNKGNFPGRFSGRQFSNSRSEMNVSTLELGDSALYLCASSSGTENTGELFFGEGSRLTVL.

The chain joins TRBV24-1 to TRBJ2-1; 9 bases line up with TRBD1. Germline V gene sequence: CDR1 KGHDR, CDR2 SFDVKD. Trimming cost V 10 bases and J 1 base; bases outside gene matches: 4. The CDR3 consists of 14 residues. DNA for the CDR3: TGTGCCACAGCCGGGACAGGGTCCTACAATGAGCAGTTCTTC. It encodes CATAGTGSYNEQFF.

This clone has more than one count but fewer than ten. This sequence joins TRBV18 and TRBJ1-3, with 8 bases fitting TRBD1. The CDR3 consists of 16 residues. CDR1 is KGHSH and CDR2 is LQKENI in the germline V gene. Unmatched junction bases numbered 4, after V lost 0 bases and J lost 3 bases. The CDR3 region is CASSPPGGTGGNTIYF. CDR3 in DNA: TGTGCCAGCTCACCACCGGGGGGGACAGGTGGAAACACCATATATTTT.

Written as DNA, the CDR3 is TGCGCCAGCAGCTTCACCGGGACTAGCGGGGGAGATACGCAGTATTTT. It encodes CASSFTGTSGGDTQYF. The chain joins TRBV5-1 to TRBJ2-3; 14 bases are a match to TRBD2. CDR1 is SGHRS, CDR2 YFSETQ, per germline. With 2 bases clipped from V and 5 bases from J, the junction kept 4 bases outside the gene matches. This CDR3 has 16 residues.

V is TRBV7-9 and J is TRBJ2-6; possible D gene TRBD2, 6 bases. The CDR3 covers 17 residues. Trimming shortened V by 4 bases and J by 0 bases, and 13 bases separated the two germline ends. CDR1 SEHNR and CDR2 FQNEAQ come from the germline V gene (reference sequence). CDR3 DNA sequence: TGTGCCAGCAGCTCTCGGCGGGGTTCCTCTGGGGCCAACGTCCTGACTTTC. It specifies CASSSRRGSSGANVLTF.

V usage is TRBV18 and J usage is TRBJ1-1; 9 bases line up with TRBD1. V was pared by 4 bases and J by 1 base, with 7 bases of the junction left unmatched. In germline, CDR1 is KGHSH, CDR2 LQKENI. CDR3 size: 16 residues. The chain's CDR3 is CASSQGQGGSNTEAFF. CDR3 sequence (DNA): TGTGCCAGCTCACAGGGACAGGGTGGGTCGAACACTGAAGCTTTCTTT.

This clone has only one observation. This sequence joins TRBV10-3 and TRBJ1-1, with D possibly matching TRBD1 (5 bases). V shed 2 bases and J shed 4 bases, with 11 bases lying between them. CDR1 and CDR2 (germline): ENHRY, SYGVKD. The length of the CDR3 is 14 residues. The CDR3 sequence is CAISEGAVITEAFF. The DNA of the CDR3 is TGTGCCATCAGTGAGGGGGCGGTGATCACTGAAGCTTTCTTT.

The rearrangement joins TRBV20-1 to TRBJ1-2; no reliable D call. Germline lookup yields CDR1 DFQATT and CDR2 SNEGSKA (reference sequence). Trimming took off 3 bases at V and 1 base at J, with 15 bases between the two ends. The CDR3 totals 15 residues. The CDR3 coding sequence is TGCAGTGCTAGTCTGCCCAGCGTCGGTAACTATGGCTACACCTTC. This gives the protein CSASLPSVGNYGYTF.

This clone was seen a single time. The chain has TRBV5-6 and TRBJ1-4; a possible D gene is TRBD1 (6 bases). CDR3 size: 16 residues. The germline V and J ends were trimmed by 4 bases and 1 base, with 14 bases remaining between them. Germline assignment: CDR1 SGHDT and CDR2 YYEEEE. As DNA, the CDR3 is TGTGCCAGCAGCCTAGGACAGCCGGGAACTAATGAAAAACTGTTTTTT. Protein: CASSLGQPGTNEKLFF.

CDR3 region: CASRDDSGTNTEAFF. CDR3 nucleotides: TGTGCCAGCAGGGATGACAGCGGGACAAACACTGAAGCTTTCTTT. This chain uses TRBV2 with TRBJ1-1; TRBD1 is a possible D gene (6 bases). Germline CDR1 SNHLY, CDR2 FYNNEI. With 6 bases removed from V and 2 bases from J, the gap between germline ends came to 16 bases. The CDR3 length is 15 residues.

The chain links TRBV9 to TRBJ2-5, with a possible D match to TRBD1 (7 bases). The CDR3 has 16 residues. Germline CDR1 SGDLS, CDR2 YYNGEE. Trimming stripped 1 base from V and 2 bases from J, with 15 bases between. The chain's CDR3 is CASSVQGGLVQETQYF. CDR3 DNA: TGTGCCAGCAGCGTACAGGGGGGATTGGTACAAGAGACCCAGTACTTC.

The chain couples TRBV6-2 or TRBV6-3 to TRBJ1-3; 8 bases are a match to TRBD1. The J segment lost 4 bases and the V segment lost 6 bases, leaving 8 bases of the junction unmatched. This CDR3 has 15 residues. CDR1 and CDR2 (germline): MNHEY, SVGEGT. CDR3 nucleotides: TGTGCCAGCAGCCCGCAGGGGGCTTCGGGAAACACCATATATTTT. It specifies CASSPQGASGNTIYF.

V gene TRBV5-1 combines with J gene TRBJ1-5, with TRBD1 matching over 10 bases. Germline lookup yields CDR1 SGHRS and CDR2 YFSETQ. The V segment lost 0 bases and the J segment 4 bases; nucleotides outside the gene matches: 7. CDR3 length: 17 residues. CDR3 nucleotides: TGCGCCAGCAGCTTGGGTGTGGGACAGGGGAGAAATCAGCCCCAGCATTTT. Protein sequence: CASSLGVGQGRNQPQHF.

The sample holds a few counts of this clone. The chain combines TRBV3-1 (or the pseudogene TRBV3-2) with TRBJ2-7, with 7 nucleotides matching TRBD1. V lost 1 base and J lost 0; bases outside the gene matches: 6. Germline-derived CDR1 and CDR2 are LGHDT and YNNKEL (reference sequence). The CDR3 has 16 amino acids. CDR3 protein: CASSQGGQESSYEQYF. As DNA, the CDR3 is TGTGCCAGCAGCCAAGGTGGACAGGAAAGCTCCTACGAGCAGTACTTC.